These 20 T cell receptor beta chains came from one sample sequenced in a study of a mutant IDH1 vaccine in newly diagnosed glioma. The time point is: week 5, during vaccination. The vaccine gave 300 ug of a 20-mer mutant IDH1 peptide subcutaneously per dose. Produced via immunoSEQ multiplex PCR; TCRdb's table is partial and in-frame only. The data hold 60,000 or so clones, with 75% to 90% observed a single time. These receptors lack a known antigen. The sequencing here drew on PBMCs, taken from a glioma patient whose treatment included an IDH1 peptide vaccine. Source of these receptors: a woman between 40 and 50 years old with glioma.

The genes are TRBV7-2 and TRBJ2-2; D unresolved. The CDR3 has 15 amino acids. V was clipped by 1 base and J by 1 base, with 7 bases between them. Germline CDR1 SGHTA, CDR2 FQGNSA. The DNA for the CDR3 is TGTGCCAGCAGCTTAGACCGACAGAACACCGGGGAGCTGTTTTTT. It translates to CASSLDRQNTGELFF.

The chain uses TRBV7-9 and TRBJ1-4; the D is unclear. Germline CDR1 and CDR2: SEHNR and FQNEAQ (reference sequence). The V and J ends lost 1 base and 4 bases respectively, with 7 bases between them. The CDR3 is 14 amino acids. This chain's CDR3 is CASSLEGFNEKLFF. CDR3 coding DNA: TGTGCCAGCAGCTTAGAAGGGTTTAATGAAAAACTGTTTTTT.

The V and J genes are TRBV13 and TRBJ2-6, with 7 bases that match TRBD2. The CDR3 has 16 amino acids. Per the germline V gene, CDR1 is PRHDT and CDR2 is FYEKMQ (reference sequence). V lost 6 bases and J lost 15; bases outside the gene matches: 20. CDR3 sequence (DNA): TGTGCCAGCAGTCAGTCCGGGACTAAACTGCCCGGGGGCCTGACTTTC. It specifies CASSQSGTKLPGGLTF.

The chain is built from TRBV19 and TRBJ2-1, with a weak D call TRBD2 (7 bases). V shed 6 bases and J shed 4 bases, with 22 bases lying between them. Germline V gene sequence: CDR1 LNHDA, CDR2 SQIVND (reference sequence). This CDR3 has 17 amino acids. The DNA for the CDR3 is TGTGCCAGTAGAGGTTCGGGGGGCCTCAACTATTACAATGAGCAGTTCTTC. Protein: CASRGSGGLNYYNEQFF.

The V gene is TRBV7-8, the J gene TRBJ2-7, with D tentatively TRBD1 (5 bases). The germline V gene has CDR1 SGHVS and CDR2 FQNEAQ. Trimming took off 1 base at V and 4 bases at J, with 14 bases between the two ends. There are 15 residues in the CDR3. The CDR3 region has the DNA TGTGCCAGCAGCTTAGAGGGCAGGGTGGGTTACGAGCAGTACTTC. Residues: CASSLEGRVGYEQYF.

The rearrangement links TRBV6-1 to TRBJ2-6, with D perhaps matching TRBD2 (5 bases). V lost 10 bases, J lost 2 bases, and 12 bases lay in between. The CDR3 is made up of 14 amino acids. The germline gives CDR1 MNHNS, CDR2 SASEGT. CDR3 residues: CATRTRAGANVLTF. CDR3 nucleotides: TGTGCCACCCGAACTAGGGCTGGGGCCAACGTCCTGACTTTC.

This clone was recorded only once. The chain uses TRBV19 and TRBJ1-1; D remains unclear. The CDR3 consists of 12 residues. Trimming took off 9 bases at V and 1 base at J, with 9 bases between the two ends. Germline CDR1 is LNHDA and CDR2 is SQIVND (reference sequence). The CDR3, as DNA: TGTGCCAGCAGGTTTCGGAACACTGAAGCTTTCTTT. Protein product: CASRFRNTEAFF.

This rearrangement joins TRBV5-1 to TRBJ2-5; 7 positions agree with TRBD1. The CDR3 runs 19 residues. Trimming at V came to 7 bases and at J to 1 base, leaving 22 bases not matched to a gene. The germline CDR1 and CDR2 sequences are SGHRS and YFSETQ. In DNA, the CDR3 is TGCGCCAGCCACCTGACAGGGACCGTAGGAGGAGATTTCCAAGAGACCCAGTACTTC. Translating it yields CASHLTGTVGGDFQETQYF.

CDR3 nucleotides: TGCAGCCTTAACTCTGGAAACACCATATATTTT. Its protein product is CSLNSGNTIYF. This sequence joins TRBV20-1 and TRBJ1-3; D uncertain. Looked up from germline, CDR1 is DFQATT and CDR2 is SNEGSKA (reference sequence). This CDR3 contains 11 residues.

V is TRBV6-1 and J is TRBJ2-5; D is possibly TRBD1 (5 bases). The CDR3 totals 15 residues. V was clipped by 2 bases and J by 7 bases, with 17 bases between them. Germline loops: CDR1 MNHNS, CDR2 SASEGT. DNA for the CDR3: TGTGCCAGCAGTGAACGGTGGCAGTCCACAGGGACCCAGTACTTC. It yields the protein CASSERWQSTGTQYF.

The rearrangement links TRBV9 to TRBJ1-1; D call uncertain. CDR3 length: 13 amino acids. Trimming stripped 0 bases from V and 1 base from J, with 4 bases between. The V gene's germline CDR1 is SGDLS and CDR2 YYNGEE. The DNA for the CDR3 is TGTGCCAGCAGCGTAGTTGCGAACACTGAAGCTTTCTTT. It codes for CASSVVANTEAFF.

V usage is TRBV11-2 and J usage is TRBJ2-7, with 8 bases matching TRBD1. Losses at the gene ends were 5 bases for V and 5 bases for J; bases not matched to a gene: 11. Germline V gene lookup returns CDR1 SGHAT and CDR2 FQNNGV. CDR3 length: 15 residues. The CDR3 DNA reads TGTGCCAGCAGCCCGTGGACAGGGACAGTACACGAGCAGTACTTC. Its protein product is CASSPWTGTVHEQYF.

The chain carries TRBV18 and TRBJ1-1, with unresolved D. This CDR3 region has 13 residues. In germline, CDR1 is KGHSH, CDR2 LQKENI. Trimming removed 2 bases at V and 1 base at J, with 5 bases between. The DNA of the CDR3 is TGTGCCAGCTCACCAAGAGGGAACACTGAAGCTTTCTTT. Translated, it gives CASSPRGNTEAFF.

This chain uses TRBV5-5 with TRBJ2-5, with D perhaps matching TRBD1 (5 bases). V lost 2 bases and J 1 base, leaving 9 bases between the germline ends. From germline, CDR1 is SGHKS and CDR2 YYEKEE (reference sequence). The CDR3 loop spans 14 amino acids. The CDR3 bases are TGTGCCAGCAGCTTTGAGACAGCCCAAGAGACCCAGTACTTC. Amino acids: CASSFETAQETQYF.

The J gene is TRBJ1-5, the V gene TRBV7-2; TRBD1 matches 8 bases. This CDR3 has 13 residues. J was trimmed by 4 bases and V by 8 bases; bases with no gene match: 4. Looked up from germline, CDR1 is SGHTA and CDR2 is FQGNSA. DNA for the CDR3: TGTGCCAGCGGCGACAGGGGTAATCAGCCCCAGCATTTT. Translated, it gives CASGDRGNQPQHF.

This clone was detected only once. The rearrangement links TRBV5-5 to TRBJ2-1; 13 bases are a match to TRBD2. CDR3 length: 16 residues. The V segment lost 0 bases and the J segment 9 bases; nucleotides outside the gene matches: 6. Germline values: CDR1 SGHKS, CDR2 YYEKEE (reference sequence). The CDR3 coding sequence is TGTGCCAGCAGCTTGGCCGGGACTAGCGGGACCGGTGAGCAGTTCTTC. Translated, it gives CASSLAGTSGTGEQFF.

This chain connects TRBV7-9 to TRBJ2-7; 9 bases are a match to TRBD1. The CDR3 length is 17 residues. Per germline, CDR1 SEHNR and CDR2 FQNEAQ (reference sequence). J lost 5 bases, V lost 3 bases, and 14 bases had no gene match. Here the CDR3 reads CASSFVWGRDRDDEQYF. In DNA, the CDR3 is TGTGCCAGCAGCTTTGTATGGGGCCGGGACAGGGACGACGAGCAGTACTTC.

The chain links TRBV19 to TRBJ2-2; possibly TRBD1 for D (6 bases). CDR1 and CDR2 (germline): LNHDA, SQIVND (reference sequence). Trimming pared 3 bases from V and 0 bases from J, leaving 14 bases between. The CDR3 covers 17 residues. The CDR3 spells CASSIWGTPANTGELFF. The CDR3 nucleotides are TGTGCCAGTAGTATTTGGGGGACACCTGCGAACACCGGGGAGCTGTTTTTT.

The chain combines TRBV9 with TRBJ1-1; 7 bases agree with TRBD1. V was clipped by 5 bases and J by 5 bases; unmatched bases: 12. Germline assignment: CDR1 SGDLS and CDR2 YYNGEE. This CDR3 comprises 15 residues. As DNA, the CDR3 is TGTGCCAGCAGACCCGGCCCAGGGGGGGGGACTGAAGCTTTCTTT. It codes for CASRPGPGGGTEAFF. Full variable domain (missing parts from reference TRBV9 and TRBJ1-1): DSGVTQTPKHLITATGQRVTLRCSPRSGDLSVYWYQQSLDQGLQFLIQYYNGEERAKGNILERFSAQQFPDLHSELNLSSLELGDSALYFCASRPGPGGGTEAFFGQGTRLTVV.

The chain joins TRBV4-2 to TRBJ2-7, with a possible D match to TRBD1 (6 bases). This CDR3 region has 20 residues. The V gene's germline CDR1 is LGHNA and CDR2 YNFKEQ. V dropped 4 bases and J dropped 3 bases, with 31 bases sitting between them. The CDR3 loop is CASSLNSRFSGEGLLYEQYF. In DNA, the CDR3 is TGTGCCAGCAGCCTCAACTCACGATTCTCAGGGGAAGGTCTCCTCTACGAGCAGTACTTC.